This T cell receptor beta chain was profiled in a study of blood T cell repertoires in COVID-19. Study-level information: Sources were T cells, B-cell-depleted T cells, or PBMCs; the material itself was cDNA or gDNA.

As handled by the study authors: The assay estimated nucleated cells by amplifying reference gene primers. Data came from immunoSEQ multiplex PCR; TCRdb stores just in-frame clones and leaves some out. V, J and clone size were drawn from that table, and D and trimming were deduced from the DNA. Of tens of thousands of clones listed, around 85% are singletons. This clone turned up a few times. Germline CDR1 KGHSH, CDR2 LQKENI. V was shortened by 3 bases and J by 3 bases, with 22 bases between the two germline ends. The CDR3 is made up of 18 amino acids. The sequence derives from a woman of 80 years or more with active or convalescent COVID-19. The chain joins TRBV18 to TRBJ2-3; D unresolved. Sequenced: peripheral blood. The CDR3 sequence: CASSPRMARLTTTDTQYF. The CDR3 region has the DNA TGTGCCAGCTCACCGAGGATGGCTAGACTTACTACGACAGATACGCAGTATTTT. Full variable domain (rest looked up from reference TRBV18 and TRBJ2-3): NAGVMQNPRHLVRRRGQEARLRCSPMKGHSHVYWYRQLPEEGLKFMVYLQKENIIDESGMPKERFSAEFPKEGPSILRIQQVVRGDSAAYFCASSPRMARLTTTDTQYFGPGTRLTVL.